The rows below give T cell receptor beta chains drawn from one sample of a study of T cell clones after liver transplantation. Sequencing was performed with immunoSEQ multiplex PCR; in TCRdb, only in-frame clones are kept and a portion is missing. The sample includes about 80,000 clones, around four fifths seen only once; the top ten take 0.4% to 0.6%. Here the sequenced sample was CD4+ T cells from blood, taken 45 to 47 months after liver transplant. These receptors were taken from a human patient who received a liver transplant. The graft donor may have given rise to some T cells. The CDR3 runs from the conserved cysteine through the conserved F or W. Fields, in order: clone size, V gene, J gene, D gene, CDR3 protein, CDR3 DNA. D genes are given only for firm matches. Expanded clones are given a class, and other clones once, few, many or no size at all.

-	TRBV6-5	TRBJ2-1	TRBD2	CASSKTSSNEQFF	TGTGCCAGCAGTAAGACTAGCTCTAATGAGCAGTTCTTC
-	TRBV4-3	TRBJ2-2	-	CASSNLPRGNTGELFF	TGCGCCAGCAGCAACCTCCCGCGGGGGAACACCGGGGAGCTGTTTTTT
-	TRBV7-9	TRBJ2-5	TRBD2	CASSFSGSRGETQYF	TGTGCCAGCAGCTTTAGCGGGAGTAGAGGAGAGACCCAGTACTTC
-	TRBV27	TRBJ2-1	-	CASSFSEGAYNEQFF	TGTGCCAGCAGTTTTTCGGAGGGGGCCTACAATGAGCAGTTCTTC
few	TRBV6-5	TRBJ2-5	-	CASRRKIGTQYF	TGTGCCAGCAGAAGAAAAATCGGGACCCAGTACTTC
-	TRBV5-1	TRBJ2-1	TRBD2	CASSPGFREGRNEQFF	TGCGCCAGCAGCCCGGGGTTCCGGGAGGGCAGAAATGAGCAGTTCTTC
few	TRBV28	TRBJ1-2	-	CASSFPGQHGYTF	TGTGCCAGCAGTTTCCCTGGACAGCATGGCTACACCTTC
-	TRBV6-1	TRBJ2-1	TRBD2	CASRRLAGGYNEQFF	TGTGCCAGCAGAAGACTAGCGGGCGGCTACAATGAGCAGTTCTTC
-	TRBV2	TRBJ2-4	-	CASGTQLGAKNIQYF	TGTGCCAGCGGTACCCAGCTGGGAGCCAAAAACATTCAGTACTTC
-	TRBV5-1	TRBJ2-7	TRBD1	CASSLAPGQSYEQYF	TGCGCCAGCAGCTTAGCCCCGGGACAGTCGTACGAGCAGTACTTC
once	TRBV25-1	TRBJ2-7	-	CASSEQGPSYEQYF	TGTGCCAGCAGTGAACAGGGGCCCTCCTACGAGCAGTACTTC
-	TRBV27	TRBJ2-4	-	CASSPSILAKNIQYF	TGTGCCAGCAGTCCGTCCATCCTAGCCAAAAACATTCAGTACTTC
-	TRBV7-9	TRBJ1-1	-	CASIGGRGTEAFF	TGTGCCAGCATAGGGGGGCGAGGAACTGAAGCTTTCTTT
-	TRBV2	TRBJ1-1	-	CASSDRGGVNTEAFF	TGTGCCAGCAGTGATCGGGGAGGGGTGAACACTGAAGCTTTCTTT
-	TRBV18	TRBJ1-3	-	CASSPRDVSFSGNTIYF	TGTGCCAGCTCACCCCGGGACGTCTCGTTCTCTGGAAACACCATATATTTT
-	TRBV5-1	TRBJ1-1	TRBD1	CASSPNPTGRNTEAFF	TGCGCCAGCAGTCCTAACCCGACAGGGAGGAACACTGAAGCTTTCTTT
-	TRBV5-6	TRBJ2-1	-	CASSLRENTYNEQFF	TGTGCCAGCAGCTTGCGGGAGAACACCTACAATGAGCAGTTCTTC
-	TRBV5-4	TRBJ2-1	TRBD1	CASSLIDRGAYNEQFF	TGTGCCAGCAGCTTGATCGACAGGGGGGCTTACAATGAGCAGTTCTTC
-	TRBV7-2	TRBJ2-7	-	CASSSRTELYEQYF	TGTGCCAGCAGCTCCCGGACAGAGCTCTACGAGCAGTACTTC
-	TRBV2	TRBJ2-1	TRBD1	CASGTGRDNEQFF	TGTGCCAGCGGGACAGGTCGAGACAATGAGCAGTTCTTC
once	TRBV7-9	TRBJ2-3	TRBD2	CASSPGTSGSTDTQYF	TGTGCCAGCAGCCCCGGGACTAGCGGGAGCACAGATACGCAGTATTTT
-	TRBV7-6	TRBJ2-1	TRBD2	CASSPTSGRAYNEQFF	TGTGCCAGCAGCCCGACTAGCGGGAGGGCCTACAATGAGCAGTTCTTC
-	TRBV10-3	TRBJ1-1	TRBD1	CAITKQGIGTEAFF	TGTGCCATCACCAAACAGGGGATCGGCACTGAAGCTTTCTTT
-	TRBV10-1	TRBJ2-3	-	CAIQGEVAAVTDTQYF	TGCGCCATCCAGGGTGAGGTAGCGGCAGTCACAGATACGCAGTATTTT
-	TRBV5-1	TRBJ2-7	-	CASSFTSGARHEQYF	TGCGCCAGCAGCTTCACATCGGGGGCAAGGCACGAGCAGTACTTC
-	TRBV28	TRBJ2-7	-	CASRPDSPGSYEQYF	TGTGCCAGCAGGCCGGACAGCCCGGGCTCCTACGAGCAGTACTTC
-	TRBV27	TRBJ2-1	TRBD2	CASRAGQGKGLAGTNEQFF	TGTGCCAGCAGGGCCGGACAGGGCAAGGGACTAGCGGGAACCAATGAGCAGTTCTTC
-	TRBV19	TRBJ2-2	-	CASSQPQGSGELFF	TGTGCCAGTAGTCAACCCCAGGGTAGCGGGGAGCTGTTTTTT
few	TRBV30	TRBJ1-1	-	CAWIRTDLNTEAFF	TGTGCCTGGATCAGGACAGATCTGAACACTGAAGCTTTCTTT
-	TRBV5-5	TRBJ2-7	TRBD1	CASSFGQGLREQYF	TGTGCCAGCAGCTTCGGACAGGGTTTACGCGAACAGTACTTC
-	TRBV18	TRBJ2-2	-	CASSLSNTGELFF	TGTGCCAGCTCACTTTCGAACACCGGGGAGCTGTTTTTT
-	TRBV30	TRBJ1-4	-	CAWSVRDADEKLFF	TGTGCCTGGAGTGTACGGGATGCAGATGAAAAACTGTTTTTT
-	TRBV18	TRBJ1-2	-	CASSPLAGEGYTF	TGTGCCAGCTCACCACTGGCAGGGGAAGGCTACACCTTC
-	TRBV10-2	TRBJ1-1	-	CASSEINTEAFF	TGCGCCAGCAGTGAGATCAACACTGAAGCTTTCTTT
-	TRBV27	TRBJ1-5	TRBD1	CASSLAWGQNNQPQHF	TGTGCCAGCAGTTTAGCGTGGGGACAGAACAATCAGCCCCAGCATTTT
-	TRBV6-6	TRBJ1-5	TRBD1	CASSSYSGQGYQPQHF	TGTGCCAGCAGTTCTTATTCGGGACAGGGGTATCAGCCCCAGCATTTT
-	TRBV19	TRBJ1-1	TRBD1	CASTIPGGMNTEAFF	TGTGCCAGTACGATACCAGGGGGTATGAACACTGAAGCTTTCTTT
-	TRBV5-8	TRBJ2-7	TRBD1	CASSTYRGLGYEQYF	TGTGCCAGCAGCACATACAGGGGGCTAGGGTACGAGCAGTACTTC
-	TRBV7-9	TRBJ1-2	-	CASSVRQANNYGYTF	TGTGCCAGCAGCGTCCGACAGGCCAATAACTATGGCTACACCTTC
-	TRBV29-1	TRBJ2-7	TRBD1	CSVCRGQGSYEQYF	TGCAGCGTTTGTCGGGGACAGGGATCCTACGAGCAGTACTTC
-	TRBV7-9	TRBJ2-1	TRBD2	CASSLGLAGGTHEQFF	TGTGCCAGCAGCTTGGGACTAGCGGGAGGGACCCATGAGCAGTTCTTC
-	TRBV10-3	TRBJ1-1	TRBD1	CAISPTGDGTEAFF	TGTGCCATCAGCCCGACAGGGGATGGCACTGAAGCTTTCTTT
once	TRBV6-6	TRBJ1-5	-	CASSYRDSNQPQHF	TGTGCCAGCAGTTACAGGGATAGCAATCAGCCCCAGCATTTT
few	TRBV30	TRBJ2-5	TRBD2	CAWKNWREVQETQYF	TGTGCCTGGAAGAACTGGCGGGAGGTCCAAGAGACCCAGTACTTC
-	TRBV2	TRBJ1-3	TRBD1	CASNPDRGYGNTIYF	TGTGCCAGCAATCCTGACAGGGGCTACGGAAACACCATATATTTT
-	TRBV28	TRBJ2-7	TRBD1	CASKDTGQGFRRYF	TGTGCCAGCAAGGATACGGGACAGGGTTTTAGACGGTACTTC